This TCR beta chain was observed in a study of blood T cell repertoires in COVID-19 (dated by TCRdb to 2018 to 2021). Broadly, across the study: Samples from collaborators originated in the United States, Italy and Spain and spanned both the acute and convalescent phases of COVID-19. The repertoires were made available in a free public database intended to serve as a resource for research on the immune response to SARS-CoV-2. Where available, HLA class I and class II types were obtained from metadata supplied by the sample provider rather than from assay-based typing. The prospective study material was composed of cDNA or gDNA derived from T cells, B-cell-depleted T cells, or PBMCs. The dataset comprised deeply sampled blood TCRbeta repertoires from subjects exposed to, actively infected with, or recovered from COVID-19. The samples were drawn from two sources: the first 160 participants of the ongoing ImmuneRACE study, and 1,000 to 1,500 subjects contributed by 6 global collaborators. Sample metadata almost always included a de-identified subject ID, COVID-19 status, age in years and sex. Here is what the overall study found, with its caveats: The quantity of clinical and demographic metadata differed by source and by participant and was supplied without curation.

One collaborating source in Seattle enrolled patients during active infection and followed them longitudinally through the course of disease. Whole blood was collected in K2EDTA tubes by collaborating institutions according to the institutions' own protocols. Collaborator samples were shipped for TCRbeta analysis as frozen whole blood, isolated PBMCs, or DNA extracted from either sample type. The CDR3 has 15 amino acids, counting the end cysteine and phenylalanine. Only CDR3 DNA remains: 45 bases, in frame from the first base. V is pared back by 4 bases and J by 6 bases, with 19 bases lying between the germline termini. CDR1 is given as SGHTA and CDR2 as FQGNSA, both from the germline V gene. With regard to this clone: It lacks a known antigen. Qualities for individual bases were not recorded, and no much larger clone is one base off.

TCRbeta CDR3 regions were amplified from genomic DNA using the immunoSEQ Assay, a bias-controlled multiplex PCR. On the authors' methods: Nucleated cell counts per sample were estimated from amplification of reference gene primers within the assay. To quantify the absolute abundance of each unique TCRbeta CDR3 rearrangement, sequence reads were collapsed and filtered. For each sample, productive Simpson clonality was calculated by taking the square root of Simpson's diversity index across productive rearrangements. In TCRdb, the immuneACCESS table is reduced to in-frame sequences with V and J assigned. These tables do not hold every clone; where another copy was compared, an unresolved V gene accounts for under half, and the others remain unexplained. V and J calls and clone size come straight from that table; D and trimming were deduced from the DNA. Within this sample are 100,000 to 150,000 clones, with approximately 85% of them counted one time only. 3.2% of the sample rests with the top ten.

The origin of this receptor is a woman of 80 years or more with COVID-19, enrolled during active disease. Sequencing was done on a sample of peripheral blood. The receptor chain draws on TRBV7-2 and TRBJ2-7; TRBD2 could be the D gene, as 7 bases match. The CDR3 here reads CASSSGVGGYGEQYF. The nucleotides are TGTGCCAGCAGCTCAGGGGTGGGAGGGTATGGCGAGCAGTACTTC. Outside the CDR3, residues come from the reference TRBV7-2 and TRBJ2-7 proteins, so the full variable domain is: GAGVSQSPSNKVTEKGKDVELRCDPISGHTALYWYRQSLGQGLEFLIYFQGNSAPDKSGLPSDRFSAERTGGSVSTLTIQRTQQEDSAVYLCASSSGVGGYGEQYFGPGTRLTVT.